The clone carrying this T cell receptor (beta chain) was counted once. An end of the junction differs from the germline gene, which may be a read error. The library was built from approximately 400 ng RNA with molecular barcoded adaptors for alpha/delta and beta/gamma chains. One entry per CDR3 protein results from TCRdb running MiXCR on the reads. The data hold some 25,000 distinct CDR3 sequences, with roughly 20% observed a single time. This entry comes from a study of read filtering for tumor transcriptome and immune sequencing. The CDR3 consists of 13 residues. The V call is TRBV12-3 or TRBV12-4, the J call TRBJ1-5; D gene unclear. The sample consisted of a population of CD138-negative cells sorted from bone marrow. The clonotype comes from a donor at least 40 years old with multiple myeloma. The DNA for the CDR3 is TGTGCCAGCAGCCAATTTATCAGTTGGCCCCAGCGTTTT. Its protein product is CASSQFISWPQRF.